The rows below give T cell receptor beta chains drawn from one sample of a study of T cells in Graves' hyperthyroidism and ophthalmopathy. TCRdb itself ran the multiplex PCR reads through MiXCR, one entry per CDR3 protein. The sample lists some 300,000 distinct CDR3 sequences; roughly 19% were seen once. What was sequenced was blood. Receptors originate from a man aged 50 to 59 with Graves' ophthalmopathy. CDR3s leave out the opening cysteine and the closing phenylalanine or tryptophan. Each record gives: D gene, J gene, V gene, CDR3 protein. The D gene is left open where the match is weak.

NA,TRBJ1-6,TRBV4-1,ASSQDGAGNSPLH
NA,TRBJ1-3,TRBV30,AWSVWGAGNTIY
TRBD2,TRBJ2-3,TRBV12-3/TRBV12-4,ASSPQTSGTDTQY
NA,TRBJ2-3,TRBV11-2,ASSLDRSGTQY
NA,TRBJ2-7,TRBV20-1,SARFGGAYEQY
NA,TRBJ2-5,TRBV28,ASSLLVGTQY
NA,TRBJ2-7,TRBV15,ATSRDLTGASYEQY
NA,TRBJ2-1,TRBV4-2,ASSQDAGSLGGEQF
TRBD2,TRBJ2-5,TRBV28,ATGTRGETQY
NA,TRBJ1-5,TRBV20-1,SARDWGNQPQH
NA,TRBJ2-7,TRBV7-2,ASSPTRTGYEQY
NA,TRBJ2-6,TRBV27,ASSSSPSSGANVLT
NA,TRBJ2-2,TRBV10-1,ASSESIGANTGELF
NA,TRBJ1-1,TRBV5-1,ASSLLARTNTEAF
NA,TRBJ2-7,TRBV11-2,ASSFHSGTVSYEQY
TRBD1,TRBJ2-7,TRBV20-1,SARVGTGSYEQY
NA,TRBJ1-1,TRBV2,ASTESRMNTEAF
NA,TRBJ1-1,TRBV19,ASSREGSTEAF
TRBD2,TRBJ2-3,TRBV9,ASSARLAGGPAADTQY
TRBD2,TRBJ2-1,TRBV11-2,ASRRGLAGGSHYNEQF
NA,TRBJ2-7,TRBV6-5,ASSYSVFAVSYEQY
NA,TRBJ1-4,TRBV30,AWSVKEGLGEKLF
TRBD2,TRBJ2-1,TRBV12-3/TRBV12-4,ASSQGELAGDSYNEQF
TRBD1,TRBJ1-5,TRBV28,ASSFAGGISNQPQH
NA,TRBJ2-2,TRBV9,ASKAGQNTGELF
NA,TRBJ2-7,TRBV3-1,ASSHVTYEQY
TRBD1,TRBJ2-5,TRBV19,ASKAGTGQETQY
NA,TRBJ1-2,TRBV9,ASSVDAAYGYT
NA,TRBJ2-1,TRBV7-8,ASSPTWSSYNEQF
TRBD2,TRBJ2-7,TRBV3-1,ASSYRNLAGLMDEQY
TRBD2,TRBJ2-1,TRBV7-8,ASSLALAGNNEQF
TRBD2,TRBJ2-1,TRBV29-1,SVEGLAGFNEQF
TRBD1,TRBJ1-4,TRBV5-1,ASSQDRVKGEKLF
TRBD2,TRBJ2-1,TRBV2,ASSPSGRVNEQF
TRBD2,TRBJ2-3,TRBV9,ASSGGSGTSYTDTQY
TRBD2,TRBJ2-5,TRBV20-1,SASGLAAQQETQY
NA,TRBJ1-6,TRBV2,AGRRGRNSPLH
NA,TRBJ2-3,TRBV4-1,ASTLTGRRDTQY
NA,TRBJ2-7,TRBV9,ASSVGRVGEQY
NA,TRBJ2-2,TRBV27,ASRRDLHTGELF
TRBD1,TRBJ1-6,TRBV19,ASSITWDRSSPLH
TRBD1,TRBJ2-7,TRBV7-9,ASSPRDRFYEQY
NA,TRBJ2-7,TRBV6-5,ASSLTVPYGQY
TRBD1,TRBJ2-1,TRBV18,ASSPLGQGVWNEQF
NA,TRBJ2-7,TRBV11-3,ASSPSSGGSYEQY
NA,TRBJ2-7,TRBV6-5,ASSYSSYYEQY
NA,TRBJ1-5,TRBV19,ASHGGYSNQPQH
NA,TRBJ1-1,TRBV28,ASILGGNEAF
NA,TRBJ2-5,TRBV12-3/TRBV12-4,ASSFLQVEETQY
TRBD1,TRBJ2-1,TRBV9,ASSVGGQGFEQF